This TCR beta chain was recorded in a study of T cell changes during pregnancy in multiple sclerosis. The CDR3 has 15 residues. Trimming stripped 4 bases from V and 4 bases from J, with 13 bases between. Germline lookup yields CDR1 SGHAT and CDR2 FQDESV (reference sequence). Assay used: immunoSEQ multiplex PCR; TCRdb lists only in-frame clones, some missing. The sample has 45,000 to 50,000 clones, about 92% seen once; the top ten hold 2% to 2.5%. The chain carries TRBV11-1 and TRBJ2-2, with a weak D call TRBD2 (6 bases). The clonotype comes from a female donor with multiple sclerosis, enrolled in a pregnancy study. The sample in question was peripheral blood, obtained in the third trimester of pregnancy. In nucleotides, the CDR3 is TGTGCCAGCAGCTACGGGGCGGGGATCACCGGGGAGCTGTTTTTT. Protein sequence: CASSYGAGITGELFF.